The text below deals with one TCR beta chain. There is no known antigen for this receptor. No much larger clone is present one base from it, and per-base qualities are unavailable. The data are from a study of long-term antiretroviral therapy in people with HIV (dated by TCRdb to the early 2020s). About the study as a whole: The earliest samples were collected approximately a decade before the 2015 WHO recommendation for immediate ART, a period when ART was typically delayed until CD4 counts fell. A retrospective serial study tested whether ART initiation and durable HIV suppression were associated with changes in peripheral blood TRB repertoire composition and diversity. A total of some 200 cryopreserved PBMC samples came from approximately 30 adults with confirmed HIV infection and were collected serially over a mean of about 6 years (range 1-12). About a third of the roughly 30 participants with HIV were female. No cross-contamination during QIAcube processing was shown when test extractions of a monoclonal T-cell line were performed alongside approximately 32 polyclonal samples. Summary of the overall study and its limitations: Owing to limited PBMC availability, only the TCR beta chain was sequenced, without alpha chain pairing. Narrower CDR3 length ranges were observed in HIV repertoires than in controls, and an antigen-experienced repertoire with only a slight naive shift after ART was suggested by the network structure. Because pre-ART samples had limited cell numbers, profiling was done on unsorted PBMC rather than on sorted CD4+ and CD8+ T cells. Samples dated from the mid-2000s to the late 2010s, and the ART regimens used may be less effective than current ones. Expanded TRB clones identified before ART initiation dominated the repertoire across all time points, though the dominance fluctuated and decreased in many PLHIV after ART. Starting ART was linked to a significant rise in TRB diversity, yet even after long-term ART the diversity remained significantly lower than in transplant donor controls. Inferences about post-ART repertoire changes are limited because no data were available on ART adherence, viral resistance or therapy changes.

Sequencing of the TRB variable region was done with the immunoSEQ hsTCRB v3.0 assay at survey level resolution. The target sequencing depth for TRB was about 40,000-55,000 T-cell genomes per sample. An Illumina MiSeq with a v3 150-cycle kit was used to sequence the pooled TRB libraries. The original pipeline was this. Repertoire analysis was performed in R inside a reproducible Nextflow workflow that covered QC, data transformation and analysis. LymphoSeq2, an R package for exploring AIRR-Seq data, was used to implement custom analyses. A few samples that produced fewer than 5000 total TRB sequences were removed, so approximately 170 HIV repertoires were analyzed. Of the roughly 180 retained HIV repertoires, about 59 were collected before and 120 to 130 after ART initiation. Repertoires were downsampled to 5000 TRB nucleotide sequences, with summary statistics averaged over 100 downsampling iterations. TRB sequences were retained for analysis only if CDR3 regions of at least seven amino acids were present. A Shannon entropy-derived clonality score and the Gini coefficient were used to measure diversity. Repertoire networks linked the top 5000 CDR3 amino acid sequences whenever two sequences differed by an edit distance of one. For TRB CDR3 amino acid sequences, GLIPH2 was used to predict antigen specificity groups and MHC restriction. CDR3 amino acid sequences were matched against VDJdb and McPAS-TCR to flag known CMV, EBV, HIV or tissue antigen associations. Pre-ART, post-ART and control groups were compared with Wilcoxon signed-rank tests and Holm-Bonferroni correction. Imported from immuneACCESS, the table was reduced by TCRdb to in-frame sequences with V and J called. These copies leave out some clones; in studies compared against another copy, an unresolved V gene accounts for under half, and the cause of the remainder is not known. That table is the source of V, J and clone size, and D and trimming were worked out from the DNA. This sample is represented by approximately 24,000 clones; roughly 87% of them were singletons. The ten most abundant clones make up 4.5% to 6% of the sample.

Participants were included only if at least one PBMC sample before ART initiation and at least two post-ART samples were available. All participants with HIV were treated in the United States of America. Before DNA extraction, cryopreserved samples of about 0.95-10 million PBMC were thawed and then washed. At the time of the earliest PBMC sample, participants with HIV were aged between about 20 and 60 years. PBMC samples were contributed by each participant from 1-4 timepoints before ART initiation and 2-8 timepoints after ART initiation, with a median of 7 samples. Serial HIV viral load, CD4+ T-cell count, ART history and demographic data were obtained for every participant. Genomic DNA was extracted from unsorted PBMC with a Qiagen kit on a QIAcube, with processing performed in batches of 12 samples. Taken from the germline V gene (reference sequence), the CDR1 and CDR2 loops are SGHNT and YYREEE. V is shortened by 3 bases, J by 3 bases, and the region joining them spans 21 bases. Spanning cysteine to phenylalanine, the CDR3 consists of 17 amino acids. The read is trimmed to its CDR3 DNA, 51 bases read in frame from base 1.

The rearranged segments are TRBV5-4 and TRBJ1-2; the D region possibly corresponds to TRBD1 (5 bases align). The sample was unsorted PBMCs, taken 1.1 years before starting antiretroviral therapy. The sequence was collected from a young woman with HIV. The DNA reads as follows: TGTGCCAGCAGCTCCCCCCGGGACGGGGCAGGGTACTATGGCTACACCTTC. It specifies CASSSPRDGAGYYGYTF.